The 5 T cell receptor beta chains given below trace back to one sample, sequenced in a study of cytomegalovirus exposure and HLA in healthy donors. A multiplex PCR was run with 60 Vbeta primers and 13 Jbeta primers. Sequencing was performed with immunoSEQ multiplex PCR; in TCRdb, only in-frame clones are kept and a portion is missing. Altogether fewer than 200,000 clones are present, approximately 75% being singletons, with the ten largest covering roughly 1.6%. The sample taken for sequencing was PBMCs. Receptors originate from a girl aged 5 to 17 in good health and CMV-seronegative.

The chain uses TRBV7-8 and TRBJ1-6; D remains ambiguous. Trimming stripped 1 base from V and 7 bases from J, with 17 bases between. The germline CDR1 and CDR2 sequences are SGHVS and FQNEAQ. This CDR3 has 17 residues. The CDR3 DNA follows: TGTGCCAGCAGCTTAGTCCGCGGTTCGTCGGGGAATTCACCCCTCCACTTT. This codes for CASSLVRGSSGNSPLHF.

This CDR3 reads CSVVSGGAKDTQYF. The CDR3, as DNA: TGCAGCGTTGTTAGCGGGGGGGCTAAAGATACGCAGTATTTT. The chain couples TRBV29-1 to TRBJ2-3; TRBD2 matches at 11 bases. The V gene end was trimmed by 4 bases and the J gene end by 5 bases; junction bases not matched to a gene: 5. Germline V lookup: CDR1 SQVTM, CDR2 ANQGSEA. The CDR3 runs 14 residues.

The V gene is TRBV12-5, the J gene TRBJ1-4, with a possible D match to TRBD1 (5 bases). The ends were cut back, 4 bases at V and 6 bases at J, with 24 bases in the middle. The CDR3 runs 18 residues. Germline V lookup: CDR1 LGHNT, CDR2 FRNRAP. CDR3 DNA: TGTGCTAGTGGTTACGACGACAGAGCAAGACCGGGAGATGAAAAACTGTTTTTT. Translated: CASGYDDRARPGDEKLFF.

The V and J genes are TRBV6-6 and TRBJ2-5; D is uncertain. The ends were cut back, 3 bases at V and 1 base at J, with 6 bases in the middle. This CDR3 comprises 13 residues. CDR1 and CDR2 (germline): MNHNY, SVGAGI (reference sequence). CDR3 coding DNA: TGTGCCAGCAGTTATCCTAGCCAAGAGACCCAGTACTTC. Its translation: CASSYPSQETQYF.

This chain connects TRBV7-9 to TRBJ1-3; 8 bases align to TRBD1. V lost 1 base, J lost 5 bases, and 1 base stayed unmatched. The CDR3 has 14 amino acids. The germline gives CDR1 SEHNR, CDR2 FQNEAQ (reference sequence). For the CDR3, the DNA is TGTGCCAGCAGCTTAGGGGACAGGAGAAACACCATATATTTT. This translates into CASSLGDRRNTIYF. Filled out from reference TRBV7-9 and TRBJ1-3, the complete variable domain reads DTGVSQNPRHKITKRGQNVTFRCDPISEHNRLYWYRQTLGQGPEFLTYFQNEAQLEKSRLLSDRFSAERPKGSFSTLEIQRTEQGDSAMYLCASSLGDRRNTIYFGEGSWLTVV.